The sequence of this T cell receptor beta chain was determined in a study of cytomegalovirus exposure and HLA in healthy donors. The CDR3 is 13 amino acids. Trimming shortened V by 1 base and J by 5 bases, and 11 bases separated the two germline ends. Looked up from germline, CDR1 is GTSNPN and CDR2 is SVGIG (reference sequence). The PCR had 60 Vbeta and 13 Jbeta primers. Here immunoSEQ multiplex PCR was the method, and the copy in TCRdb shows in-frame clones only, minus some. The sample has 200,000 to 250,000 clones, 60% to 80% seen once. The specimen was PBMCs. The TCR originated in a woman under 40 in good health and CMV-seronegative. J is TRBJ1-1 and V is TRBV30; the D gene is possibly TRBD1 (6 bases). This CDR3 reads CAWSATGTTEAFF. For the CDR3, the DNA is TGTGCCTGGAGTGCTACAGGGACAACTGAAGCTTTCTTT.